One T cell receptor (beta chain) is described in this entry. According to the study, genomic DNA was the template for TCR beta VDJ and CDR3 profiling. TCRdb re-called the reads with MiXCR, one entry per CDR3 protein. Of 110,000 or so distinct CDR3 sequences listed, about 50% are singletons. The source of the sample is a study of CD8+CD57+ T cells in acquired aplastic anemia. Germline CDR1 SQVTM, CDR2 ANQGSEA. The J segment lost 4 bases and the V segment lost 0 bases, leaving 14 bases of the junction unmatched. This CDR3 is 17 amino acids long. Sequenced patients had shown CD8+CD57+ cell expansion by flow cytometry.

Sequencing was done on a sample of sorted CD4+, CD8+, or CD8+CD57+ T cells (not recorded which) from PBMCs. The chain uses TRBV29-1 and TRBJ1-2; 7 bases map to TRBD1. This receptor was taken from a human donor with aplastic anemia. The CDR3 DNA is TGCAGCGTTGAAGAACTAGGGACAGAGGTGCTTCTCTATGGCTACACCTTC. It yields the protein CSVEELGTEVLLYGYTF. The full variable domain, its missing parts supplied by reference TRBV29-1 and TRBJ1-2, is SAVISQKPSRDICQRGTSLTIQCQVDSQVTMMFWYRQQPGQSLTLIATANQGSEATYESGFVIDKFPISRPNLTFSTLTVSNMSPEDSSIYLCSVEELGTEVLLYGYTFGSGTRLTVV.